This T cell receptor beta chain was captured by sequencing in a study of shared clonotypes between healthy human individuals (dated by TCRdb to the early 2020s). Some background on the complete study: Three men and a couple of women, aged 18 to 49 years, made up the cohort. To increase sequencing depth and limit assay-specific biases, different laboratories used diverse techniques to prepare libraries and sequence TCR repertoires. The study deeply sequenced blood TCR repertoires of five healthy adults to estimate repertoire size and the extent of clonotype sharing between individuals. Between about 0.9 and 8.9 billion PBMCs per donor were obtained by leukapheresis. Per donor, three plates each were used for CD4 naive and CD4 memory, two for CD8 naive, and one for CD8 memory. The paper's findings and limits, for the study overall: Sampling was limited to blood, and TCR repertoires in tissue likely differ from TCR repertoires in blood. The small number of donors limited the genetic and exposure-history diversity represented. Even with the large sequencing depth, rarefaction of the sorted-subset datasets indicated that sequencing was incomplete. When several donors were compared, the shared fraction of clonotypes was around 4.6% for naive CD4, roughly 3.3% for naive CD8, roughly 2.5% for memory CD4, and 0.35% to 0.4% for memory CD8. Pairwise subsampling led to the expectation that sequencing depth would affect the degree of clonotype sharing among donors. Compared with non-shared clonotypes, the clonotypes found in all four sorted-subset donors had higher generation probabilities. Naive subsets generally had larger estimated clonotype richness than memory subsets did.

This clone occurred once. The target of this receptor is not known. Per-base quality was not reported, and no clone a single base away is much larger than it. V is shortened by 4 bases, J by 1 base, and the region joining them spans 10 bases. CDR1 and CDR2 were assigned from the germline V gene as MGHRA and YSYEKL. The CDR3 starts with the cysteine, ends with the phenylalanine, and has 14 residues. The read is trimmed to its CDR3 DNA, 42 bases read in frame from base 1. CD8 naive samples consisted of CD45RO-negative cells that were positively selected for CCR7, yielding a CD45RA+CCR7+ population without TemRA cells. Healthy HIV-negative adults with no recently reported acute infections or vaccinations were included as donors. Every donor was a Caucasian adult residing in Nashville, Tennessee, USA. After blood collection by leukapheresis, PBMCs were isolated using Ficoll-Histopaque density gradient centrifugation and then cryopreserved in the vapor phase of liquid nitrogen. Analytical flow cytometry was used to check the purity and quantity of every magnetically sorted T cell population. From each sorted fraction, genomic DNA was isolated and quantified by UV absorbance on a Nanodrop 2000c.

Using the deep immunoSEQ assay, TCR CDR3 regions were amplified from genomic DNA by multiplex PCR. Extracted genomic DNA from each cell subset was spread evenly across all wells of several immunoSEQ 96-well plates, with each plate serving as a replicate. Each replicate PCR for sorted subsets received around 0.2 ug genomic DNA, equal to about 30,000 T cell genomes. Purified libraries were quantified with a Qubit 3.0 fluorometer, sized on a Bioanalyzer 2100, and re-quantified with the KAPA Library Quantification kit. Every immunoSEQ 96-well plate was sequenced on a separate single-read 150-cycle Illumina NextSeq 550 flow cell. On the study's bioinformatics: Because only junctional sequences without quality scores were contained in the immunoSEQ output, filtering matching that applied to full-length reads could not be performed. To assign V/J genes and CDR3, sequences were annotated using PyIR, a Python wrapper for IgBLAST v1.9, with IMGT germline references. Reads were filtered out if the reads had weak V/J assignments (E-value above 1e-6), no CDR3, stop codons, out-of-frame junctions, or ambiguous translated residues. V3J clonotypes were defined as sequences sharing an identical inferred V gene, J gene, and CDR3 amino acid sequence. The percentage overlap between two repertoires was calculated by dividing the number of shared unique clonotypes by the size of the smaller repertoire. Richness of each repertoire was evaluated using RTK rarefaction, the Chao1 estimator, and Recon v2.1 estimates of unobserved clonotypes. Generation probabilities were computed with OLGA for all TCRbeta clonotypes obtained by the gDNA method from four donors. TCRdb carries this immuneACCESS record with in-frame sequences only. Its versions omit some clonotypes, under half of them owing to an unresolved V gene in the studies checked, with the rest unexplained. The V and J calls and the clone size are those of that table, but D and trimming were determined from the DNA. The sample table records about 2.1 million clones; about 93% of these occur just once. The ten top clones hold 1.5% to 2% of the sample.

The sequencing input was naive CD8+ T cells from PBMCs. The sample's cell subset or site, from its label and the paper: CD45RA+CCR7+. This receptor was obtained from a man between 18 and 29 years old in good health. Some clones in this sample may be carry-over from other donors' samples. Here the chain combines TRBV4-1 and TRBJ1-2; possibly the D gene is TRBD1, per 5 matching bases. For the CDR3, the sequence is CASSPRDGNYGYTF. The nucleotide sequence reads as follows: TGCGCCAGCAGCCCCCGGGACGGTAACTATGGCTACACCTTC.